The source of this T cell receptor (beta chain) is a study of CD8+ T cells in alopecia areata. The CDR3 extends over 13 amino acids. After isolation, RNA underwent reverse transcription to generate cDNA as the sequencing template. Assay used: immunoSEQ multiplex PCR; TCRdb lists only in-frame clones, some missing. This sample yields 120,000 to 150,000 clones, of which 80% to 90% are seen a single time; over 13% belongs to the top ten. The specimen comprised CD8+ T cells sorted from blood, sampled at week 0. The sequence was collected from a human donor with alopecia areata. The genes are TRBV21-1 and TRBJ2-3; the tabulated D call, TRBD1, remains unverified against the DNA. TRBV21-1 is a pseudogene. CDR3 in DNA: TGTGCCAGGATCAAACTAGGGGAAGATACGCAGTATTTT. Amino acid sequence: CARIKLGEDTQYF.